This T cell receptor beta chain was captured by sequencing in a study of blood T cell repertoires in COVID-19. Whole-study context: PBMCs, B-cell-depleted T cells, or T cells provided the cDNA or gDNA that made up the material.

In the authors' methods: For nucleated cells, counts were estimated from reference gene primer amplification. Repertoires were generated with immunoSEQ multiplex PCR, while TCRdb's copy carries only in-frame clones and drops some. The V and J calls and clone size were taken over from that table, and D and trimming were inferred from the DNA. Among a few hundred thousand clones listed, over 75% were seen once. Assignment of participants to cohorts was predicated upon participant-reported clinical history. Donors in Cohort 3 who had recovered were those with two negative PCRs, healthcare professional clearance, or resolution of their symptoms. CDR3 length: 15 amino acids. The ends were cut back, 1 base at V and 4 bases at J, with 13 bases in the middle. The germline gives CDR1 SEHNR, CDR2 FQNEAQ (reference sequence).

The clonotype was recovered from a woman aged 25 to 39 who had recovered from COVID-19. The sequencing input was PBMCs or T cells enriched from blood (not recorded which). The genes are TRBV7-9 and TRBJ2-5; a possible D gene is TRBD2 (6 bases). CDR3: CASSLGDGRRETQYF. The CDR3 DNA sequence: TGTGCCAGCAGCTTAGGCGATGGGAGGAGAGAGACCCAGTACTTC.